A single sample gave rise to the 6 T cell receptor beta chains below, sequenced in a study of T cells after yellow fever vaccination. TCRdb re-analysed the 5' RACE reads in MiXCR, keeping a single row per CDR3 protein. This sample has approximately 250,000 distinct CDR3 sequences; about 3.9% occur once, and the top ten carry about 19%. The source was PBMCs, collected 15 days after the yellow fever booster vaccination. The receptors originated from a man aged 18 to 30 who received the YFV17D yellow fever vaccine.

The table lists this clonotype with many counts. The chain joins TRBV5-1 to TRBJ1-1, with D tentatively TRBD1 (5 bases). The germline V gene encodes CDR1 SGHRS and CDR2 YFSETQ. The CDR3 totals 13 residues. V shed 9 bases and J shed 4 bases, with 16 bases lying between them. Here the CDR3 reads CATTGGVGTEAFF. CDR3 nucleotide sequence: TGCGCCACTACTGGAGGGGTTGGCACTGAAGCTTTCTTT.

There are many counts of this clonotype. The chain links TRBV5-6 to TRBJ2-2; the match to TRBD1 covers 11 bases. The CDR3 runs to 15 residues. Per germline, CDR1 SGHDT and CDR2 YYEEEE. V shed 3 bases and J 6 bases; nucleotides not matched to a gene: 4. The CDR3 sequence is CASSWGTGGSGELFF. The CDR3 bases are TGTGCCAGCAGCTGGGGGACAGGGGGTTCCGGGGAGCTGTTTTTT.

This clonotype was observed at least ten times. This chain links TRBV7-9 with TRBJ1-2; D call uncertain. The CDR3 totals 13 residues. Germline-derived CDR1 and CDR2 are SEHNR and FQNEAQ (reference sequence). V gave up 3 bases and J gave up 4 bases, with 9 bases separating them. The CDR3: CASSFGRFYGYTF. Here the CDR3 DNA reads TGTGCCAGCAGCTTCGGCCGATTCTATGGCTACACCTTC.

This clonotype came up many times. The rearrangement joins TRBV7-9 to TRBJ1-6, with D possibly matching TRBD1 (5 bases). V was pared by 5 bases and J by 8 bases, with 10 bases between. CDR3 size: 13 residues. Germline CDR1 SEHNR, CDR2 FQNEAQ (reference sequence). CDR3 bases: TGTGCCAGCAGCCTCACGGGGGATTCACCCCTCCACTTT. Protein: CASSLTGDSPLHF.

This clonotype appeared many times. CDR3 bases: TGTGCCAGCACCAGATTCGAAGGCACCGGGGAGCTGTTTTTT. Encoded protein: CASTRFEGTGELFF. The rearrangement uses TRBV12-3 or TRBV12-4 and TRBJ2-2, with no clear D. V was trimmed by 7 bases and J by 4 bases, leaving 13 bases between them. The CDR3 totals 14 residues.

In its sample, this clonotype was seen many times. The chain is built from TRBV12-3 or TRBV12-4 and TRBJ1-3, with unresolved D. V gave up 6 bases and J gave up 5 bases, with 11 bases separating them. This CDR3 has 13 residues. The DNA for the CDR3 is TGTGCCAGCAGGCCGACCTATAGAAACACCATATATTTT. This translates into CASRPTYRNTIYF.